The 2 T cell receptor beta chains reported below all come from one sample, sequenced in a study of vaccination effects on CD4 cells after COVID-19. Before sequencing took place, the ViraFEST assay used viral peptide pools to expand antigen-specific CD4+ T cells. Following 10 days of culture, CD4+ T cells were isolated. The person's infection with SARS-CoV-2, confirmed by PCR, took place between March and December 2020. TCRdb's copy holds only in-frame clones and misses some; the assay was immunoSEQ multiplex PCR. The profile shows around 28,000 clones, 77% of them singletons. No antigen has been identified for these receptors. The sample was CD4+ T cells from PBMCs cultured with HCoV-NL63 spike peptides, taken before COVID-19 vaccination. These receptors were collected from a human donor who had a prior SARS-CoV-2 infection.

This sequence joins TRBV30 and TRBJ1-3; D call uncertain. Germline V gene lookup returns CDR1 GTSNPN and CDR2 SVGIG (reference sequence). CDR3 length: 11 residues. Trimming removed 3 bases at V and 6 bases at J, with 6 bases between. CDR3 bases: TGTGCCTGGAGGCCCGCAAACACCATATATTTT. Translating gives CAWRPANTIYF.

The chain links TRBV12-3 or TRBV12-4 to TRBJ1-1, with D perhaps matching TRBD1 (6 bases). V lost 2 bases and J lost 3, with 7 bases in between. The CDR3 covers 13 residues. This CDR3 reads CASSLSGDTEAFF. CDR3 in DNA: TGTGCCAGCAGTTTATCAGGGGACACTGAAGCTTTCTTT.